The TCR beta chain described here comes from a study of blood T cell repertoires in COVID-19. Study as a whole: Sites across the United States, Italy and Spain contributed samples from acute and convalescent COVID-19.

In the study's own analysis: Reference gene primer amplification gave nucleated cell count estimates. Profiled with immunoSEQ multiplex PCR; TCRdb holds only in-frame clones, not every one. That table gives V, J and clone size, and the DNA gave D and trimming. The repertoire consists of 250,000 to 300,000 clones, with around 85% occurring once and the leading ten covering about 12%. V lost 8 bases and J 2 bases, leaving 19 bases between the germline ends. CDR3 size: 15 residues. Germline values: CDR1 SEHNR, CDR2 FQNEAQ (reference sequence). The sample comprised peripheral blood. This chain joins TRBV7-9 and TRBJ2-7, with D tentatively TRBD1 (6 bases). The receptor comes from a woman in her 30s with COVID-19, enrolled during active disease. The CDR3 DNA is TGTGCCAGCGGCCAAGGTGGGGACACTGCCTACGAGCAGTACTTC. This sequence encodes CASGQGGDTAYEQYF. Combining the CDR3 with reference TRBV7-9 and TRBJ2-7 gives the whole variable domain DTGVSQNPRHKITKRGQNVTFRCDPISEHNRLYWYRQTLGQGPEFLTYFQNEAQLEKSRLLSDRFSAERPKGSFSTLEIQRTEQGDSAMYLCASGQGGDTAYEQYFGPGTRLTVT.